The present T cell receptor beta chain was sequenced within a study of radiation and T cells in renal cell carcinoma (dated by TCRdb to the early 2020s). Regarding the complete study: In total, fewer than 55 samples underwent TCR beta sequencing: about 26 tumors plus 27 peripheral blood samples. The final blood draw took place at 4 weeks after radiation, the same time as nephrectomy. Across all 50 or so samples, 3.8 million or so unique CDR3 nucleotide sequences encoding about 2.7 million unique CDR3 amino acid sequences were identified.

What the authors observed across the whole study: Dynamics of the blood repertoire were not tracked past 4 weeks after treatment. In blood, the top tumor clonotypes increased from baseline to 2 weeks after radiation and then shrank by 4 weeks, which suggests a temporary expansion of tumor-resident clones. With a single-armed trial design, the study had no way to address how radiation dose or scheduling affects the TCR repertoire. Because no pretreatment tumor biopsies were available, whether clonotypes were present in the tumor at baseline could not be determined.

TCR beta libraries were generated from genomic DNA with the immunoSEQ kit, following the manufacturer's recommendations. To prepare the libraries, a first multiplex PCR with proprietary primers was run, followed by a second PCR that added unique barcodes, and a bead cleanup was done after each round. A positive control reaction and a negative control reaction, both provided in the kit, were run with every batch of samples. The final libraries were assessed on an Agilent 4200 TapeStation D1000 ScreenTape, pooled by volume, and quantified by qPCR. An Illumina NextSeq500 fitted with a MidOutput 150-cycle cartridge performed the sequencing, running 156 Read1 cycles and 15 Index1 cycles with the kit's custom primers. The pooled library was loaded at roughly 0.96 pM, with a roughly 22% PhiX control spiked in. Per the original workflow: Vendor-processed data were analyzed in R, and a clonotype was defined as all T cells sharing the same CDR3 nucleotide sequence. For clone abundance analyses, frequencies were normalized to the 10,000 most abundant clones per sample. Before analysis, public T cell clones were removed, and these numbered fewer than five per sample on average. Tumor-enriched clonotypes and baseline blood-enriched clonotypes were defined as those with an abundance difference of at least 32-fold between compartments. A beta-binomial differential abundance model was used to identify clonotypes that expanded or contracted between blood time points. Tumor-blood repertoire similarity was measured with the Baroni-Urbani and Buser coefficient, and group comparisons used two-tailed Wilcoxon tests in R. Entries here come from immuneACCESS through TCRdb and include only in-frame sequences with V and J called. Some clones fail to appear in such tables; in the studies checked, an unresolved V gene covers under half of the shortfall, and the cause of the remainder is unknown. V, J and clone size reflect that table, while D and trimming were determined from the DNA. Within this sample are around 180,000 clones, with around 90% of them counted one time only. Around 11% of the sample is taken by the ten largest.

Per the germline V gene, MNHEY is the CDR1 and SVGAGI is the CDR2. CDR3 length: 15 amino acids, cysteine to phenylalanine. The DNA shown is the 45-base CDR3, in frame from base 1. Trimming costs V 0 bases and J 0 bases, and their ends lie 6 bases apart. To note about this clone: Its recognized antigen is unknown. Base qualities are not at hand, and no much larger clone is one base apart.

Per the publication, the time point label means: blood 4 weeks post-SBRT, at nephrectomy. The treatment or condition tag for this specimen amounts to: 15 Gy SBRT to primary tumor, nephrectomy 4 weeks later. The samples were drawn from a clinical trial, where primary renal cell carcinomas were treated with 15 Gy of stereotactic body radiation therapy and then removed by nephrectomy 4 weeks afterward. To follow tumor-enriched clonotypes, serial peripheral blood was collected from radiation-treated patients at baseline and at 2 weeks and 4 weeks after SBRT. Every patient had renal cell carcinoma of clear cell pathology. Genomic DNA for TCR sequencing was prepared using the QIAamp DNA Blood Mini Kit (Qiagen). Only samples passing all quality control checks were included in the analyses.

The sample was blood, taken from a patient whose treatment included radiotherapy and nephrectomy. In this chain, TRBV6-5 is recombined with TRBJ1-3; the D gene lacks a confident call. The origin of this receptor is a woman between 45 and 60 years old with renal cell carcinoma. The sequenced DNA: TGTGCCAGCAGTTACTCGGCAGTCTCTGGAAACACCATATATTTT. This yields the protein CASSYSAVSGNTIYF.